Listed here are 21 T cell receptor beta chains from one sample, sequenced in a study of blood T cell repertoires in COVID-19. TCRdb keeps only in-frame clones here, not all; method: immunoSEQ multiplex PCR. The repertoire holds just over 50,000 clones, with about 90% as singletons. The sequenced material came from peripheral blood. The receptors here all came from a human donor with active COVID-19. The donor label of this sample is uncertain.

CDR3 loop: CASSTTGGNQETQYF. CDR3 in DNA: TGTGCCAGTAGTACGACAGGGGGAAACCAAGAGACCCAGTACTTC. The V and J genes are TRBV19 and TRBJ2-5; the match to TRBD1 covers 9 bases. Losses at the gene ends were 4 bases for V and 0 bases for J; bases not matched to a gene: 3. Per germline, CDR1 LNHDA and CDR2 SQIVND (reference sequence). This CDR3 comprises 15 residues.

This sequence joins TRBV7-2 and TRBJ2-2, with D possibly being TRBD1 (6 bases). Trimming left V 3 bases short and J 8 bases short, with 19 bases between. The germline CDR1 and CDR2 sequences are SGHTA and FQGNSA. The CDR3 has 16 residues. This CDR3 is CASSLQGKGVVGELFF. CDR3 bases: TGTGCCAGCAGCTTGCAAGGAAAGGGGGTGGTGGGGGAGCTGTTTTTT. The whole variable domain, filled in from reference TRBV7-2 and TRBJ2-2, reads GAGVSQSPSNKVTEKGKDVELRCDPISGHTALYWYRQSLGQGLEFLIYFQGNSAPDKSGLPSDRFSAERTGGSVSTLTIQRTQQEDSAVYLCASSLQGKGVVGELFFGEGSRLTVL.

The chain joins TRBV7-2 to TRBJ1-1; tentatively, D is TRBD1 (5 bases). The CDR3 consists of 14 residues. Germline-derived CDR1 and CDR2 are SGHTA and FQGNSA. V was shortened by 4 bases and J by 1 base, with 10 bases between the two germline ends. In nucleotides, the CDR3 is TGTGCCAGCAGCTCACCGGGGGAGAACACTGAAGCTTTCTTT. Amino acids: CASSSPGENTEAFF.

The gene calls are TRBV2 and TRBJ1-5; D is perhaps TRBD1 (6 bases). This CDR3 has 15 amino acids. Germline V lookup: CDR1 SNHLY, CDR2 FYNNEI. V was shortened by 8 bases and J by 2 bases, with 16 bases between the two germline ends. In DNA, the CDR3 is TGTGCCAGCCACCAGTCCTCAGGGGGCAATCAGCCCCAGCATTTT. Its translation: CASHQSSGGNQPQHF.

The CDR3 is CASSQGSGVSNGYTF. In DNA form, the CDR3 reads TGTGCCAGCAGCCAAGGATCGGGGGTTTCGAATGGCTACACCTTC. The rearrangement uses TRBV3-1 (or the pseudogene TRBV3-2) and TRBJ1-2; D is possibly TRBD1 (5 bases). Trimming took off 1 base at V and 6 bases at J, with 15 bases between the two ends. This CDR3 is 15 amino acids long. In germline, CDR1 is LGHDT, CDR2 YNNKEL (reference sequence).

The gene calls are TRBV6-5 and TRBJ2-7; 8 bases match TRBD2. This CDR3 has 13 amino acids. The ends lost 8 bases at V and 7 bases at J; junction bases unmatched: 10. Per germline, CDR1 MNHEY and CDR2 SVGAGI. For the CDR3, the DNA is TGTGCCAGCGCCCTCGGGAGGGGCAGTGAGCAGTACTTC. It specifies CASALGRGSEQYF.

Only a few counts were recorded for this clone. The chain couples TRBV6-5 to TRBJ2-7; D unclear. This CDR3 is built from 15 residues. The V gene lost 6 bases and the J gene lost 2 bases, with 17 bases spanning the gap. Germline-derived CDR1 and CDR2 are MNHEY and SVGAGI. CDR3 in amino acids: CASSRGVRSAYEQYF. DNA for the CDR3: TGTGCCAGCAGCCGAGGAGTTAGGAGTGCCTACGAGCAGTACTTC.

This clone was picked up one time. This chain joins TRBV7-2 and TRBJ1-6, with TRBD1 matching 9 bases. The length of the CDR3 is 16 residues. Trimming cost V 5 bases and J 9 bases; bases outside gene matches: 11. Germline V gene lookup returns CDR1 SGHTA and CDR2 FQGNSA. CDR3 DNA: TGTGCCAGCAGCAAGGGACAGGGATTACGGGGTTCACCCCTCCACTTT. Translated: CASSKGQGLRGSPLHF.

The chain links TRBV9 to TRBJ2-1; 8 bases map to TRBD1. Germline loops: CDR1 SGDLS, CDR2 YYNGEE. This CDR3 contains 14 residues. V lost 2 bases, J lost 4 bases, and 2 bases stayed unmatched. The CDR3 loop reads CASSVGTGYNEQFF. The DNA of the CDR3 is TGTGCCAGCAGCGTTGGGACAGGATACAATGAGCAGTTCTTC. Looking up the rest from reference TRBV9 and TRBJ2-1 gives the full variable domain: DSGVTQTPKHLITATGQRVTLRCSPRSGDLSVYWYQQSLDQGLQFLIQYYNGEERAKGNILERFSAQQFPDLHSELNLSSLELGDSALYFCASSVGTGYNEQFFGPGTRLTVL.

The V and J genes are TRBV2 and TRBJ2-5; 8 positions match TRBD1. Trimming at V came to 6 bases and at J to 4 bases, leaving 4 bases not matched to a gene. Per germline, CDR1 SNHLY and CDR2 FYNNEI. This CDR3 region has 13 residues. The CDR3 reads CASSADRGETQYF. In DNA, the CDR3 is TGTGCCAGCAGCGCAGACAGGGGAGAGACCCAGTACTTC.

The rearrangement joins TRBV6-5 to TRBJ1-2; TRBD1 matches 8 bases. The CDR3 sequence is 15 residues long. Trimming at V came to 0 bases and at J to 5 bases, leaving 5 bases not matched to a gene. Germline CDR1 reads MNHEY; CDR2 reads SVGAGI. The CDR3 loop reads CASSYSPQGGYGYTF. The CDR3 DNA is TGTGCCAGCAGTTACTCGCCACAGGGGGGATATGGCTACACCTTC.

This chain connects TRBV24-1 to TRBJ2-2, with TRBD2 matching 13 bases. The trim removed 12 bases at V and 6 bases at J, leaving 6 bases unmatched. The CDR3 is made up of 14 amino acids. Germline V lookup: CDR1 KGHDR, CDR2 SFDVKD. The CDR3 region is CASTSGGAAGELFF. DNA of the CDR3: TGTGCCTCCACTAGCGGGGGGGCCGCCGGGGAGCTGTTTTTT.

V is TRBV19 and J is TRBJ1-1; TRBD1 might be the D (5 bases). Germline V gene data show CDR1 as LNHDA and CDR2 as SQIVND (reference sequence). V shed 5 bases and J shed 1 base, with 11 bases lying between them. The CDR3 covers 14 residues. The DNA of the CDR3 is TGTGCCAGTAGTTTTCAGGGCTCGAACACTGAAGCTTTCTTT. Protein product: CASSFQGSNTEAFF. Using reference TRBV19 and TRBJ1-1 for the parts outside the CDR3, the full variable domain is DGGITQSPKYLFRKEGQNVTLSCEQNLNHDAMYWYRQDPGQGLRLIYYSQIVNDFQKGDIAEGYSVSREKKESFPLTVTSAQKNPTAFYLCASSFQGSNTEAFFGQGTRLTVV.

The V and J genes are TRBV7-2 and TRBJ2-3; 16 bases match TRBD2. The CDR3 sequence is 18 residues long. J lost 5 bases, V lost 4 bases, and 9 bases had no gene match. Germline V lookup: CDR1 SGHTA, CDR2 FQGNSA. In DNA form, the CDR3 reads TGTGCCAGCAGCTCCCCGGGACTAGCGGGGGGGCGTGGAGATACGCAGTATTTT. This encodes CASSSPGLAGGRGDTQYF.

The V and J genes are TRBV7-6 and TRBJ2-1; TRBD2 is a possible D gene (7 bases). The CDR3 is made up of 17 amino acids. V lost 0 bases to trimming and J lost 7 bases, with 19 bases between them. The germline gives CDR1 SGHVS, CDR2 FNYEAQ. CDR3 region: CASSLASRGAFWNEQFF. In nucleotides, the CDR3 is TGTGCCAGCAGCTTAGCATCCCGGGGGGCCTTTTGGAATGAGCAGTTCTTC. The whole variable domain, remainder taken from reference TRBV7-6 and TRBJ2-1, is GAGVSQSPRYKVTKRGQDVALRCDPISGHVSLYWYRQALGQGPEFLTYFNYEAQQDKSGLPNDRFSAERPEGSISTLTIQRTEQRDSAMYRCASSLASRGAFWNEQFFGPGTRLTVL.

V usage is TRBV7-2 and J usage is TRBJ1-1; perhaps TRBD1 as D (6 bases). CDR1 is SGHTA and CDR2 is FQGNSA in the germline V gene. The CDR3 length is 13 residues. V lost 11 bases, J lost 1 base, and 14 bases lay in between. Here the CDR3 DNA reads TGTGCCGTCTCTGGGGGCTGGAACACTGAAGCTTTCTTT. Translating it yields CAVSGGWNTEAFF.

The chain links TRBV19 to TRBJ1-2; weak D call: TRBD1 (5 bases). Trimming took 8 bases from V and 5 from J, leaving 12 bases between them. The CDR3 runs 12 residues. Germline V gene sequence: CDR1 LNHDA, CDR2 SQIVND (reference sequence). The CDR3 DNA follows: TGTGCCAGTTCTAGGGGTCGATATGGCTACACCTTC. Protein: CASSRGRYGYTF. Full variable domain (outside the CDR3, taken from reference TRBV19 and TRBJ1-2): DGGITQSPKYLFRKEGQNVTLSCEQNLNHDAMYWYRQDPGQGLRLIYYSQIVNDFQKGDIAEGYSVSREKKESFPLTVTSAQKNPTAFYLCASSRGRYGYTFGSGTRLTVV.

The rearrangement uses TRBV7-8 and TRBJ1-1; possible D gene TRBD1, 5 bases. Germline V gene sequence: CDR1 SGHVS, CDR2 FQNEAQ. V was cut by 3 bases and J by 10 bases, with 12 bases left in between. CDR3 length equals 12 residues. The CDR3 region has the DNA TGTGCCAGCAGCTTGAAGGGGCTACGAGCTTTCTTT. It specifies CASSLKGLRAFF.

V gene TRBV6-5 combines with J gene TRBJ1-2; TRBD1 is a possible D gene (5 bases). CDR3 size: 15 residues. The V and J ends lost 6 bases and 4 bases respectively, with 18 bases between them. CDR1 MNHEY and CDR2 SVGAGI come from the germline V gene. CDR3 sequence (DNA): TGTGCCAGCAGCCCAATCCAAGGGGTCTTCTATGGCTACACCTTC. It codes for CASSPIQGVFYGYTF.

The chain joins TRBV18 to TRBJ1-6, with no clear D. Germline CDR1 KGHSH, CDR2 LQKENI. The V end lost 1 base, the J end lost 9 bases, and 13 bases lay between the germline ends. This CDR3 is built from 15 residues. In DNA, the CDR3 is TGTGCCAGCTCACCACTTTCGGGGTTGGGTTCACCCCTCCACTTT. Protein product: CASSPLSGLGSPLHF.

The gene calls are TRBV5-4 and TRBJ2-1; 14 bases line up with TRBD2. Trimming at V came to 7 bases and at J to 9 bases, leaving 9 bases not matched to a gene. The germline V gene encodes CDR1 SGHNT and CDR2 YYREEE (reference sequence). This CDR3 spans 15 amino acids. The CDR3 DNA sequence: TGTGCCAGCTCGGCGGGGACTAGCGGGGGACGTGAGCAGTTCTTC. This translates into CASSAGTSGGREQFF.